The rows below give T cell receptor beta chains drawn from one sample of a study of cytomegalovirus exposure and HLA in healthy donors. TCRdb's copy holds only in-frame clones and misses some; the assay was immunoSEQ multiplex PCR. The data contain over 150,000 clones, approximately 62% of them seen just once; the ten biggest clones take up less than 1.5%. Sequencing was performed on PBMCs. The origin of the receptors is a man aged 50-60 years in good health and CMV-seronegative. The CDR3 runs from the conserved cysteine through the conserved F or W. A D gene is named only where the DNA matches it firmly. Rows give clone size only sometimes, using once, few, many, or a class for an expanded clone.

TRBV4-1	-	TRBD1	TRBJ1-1	TGCGCCAGCAGCCAAGGCAGGACAGGGGCCGACGGTGAAGCTTTCTTT	CASSQGRTGADGEAFF
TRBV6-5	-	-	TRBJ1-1	TGTGCCAGCAGTCAGCGGGACCGGGGTTTCTTT	CASSQRDRGFF
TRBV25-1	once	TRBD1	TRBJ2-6	TGTGCCAGCAGTGAACTGGGACAGGGGTCGTCTGGGGCCAACGTCCTGACTTTC	CASSELGQGSSGANVLTF
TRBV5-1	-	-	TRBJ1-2	TGCGCCAGCAGCCCCCAAGCCGGGGAGAGGTATGGCTACACCTTC	CASSPQAGERYGYTF
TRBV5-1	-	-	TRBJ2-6	TGCGCCAGCAGCTTGCCAAGCGTATCTGCTGGGGCCAACGTCCTGACTTTC	CASSLPSVSAGANVLTF
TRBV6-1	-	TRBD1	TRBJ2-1	TGTGCCAGCAGTGACCCCGGGACAGGGGCCTACAATGAGCAGTTCTTC	CASSDPGTGAYNEQFF
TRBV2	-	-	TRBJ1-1	TGTGCCAGCAGTTTACAGGGTATGAGTGAAGCTTTCTTT	CASSLQGMSEAFF
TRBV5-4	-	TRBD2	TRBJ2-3	TGTGCCAGCAGCTTGGTCCGCGGGGGGGCAGATACGCAGTATTTT	CASSLVRGGADTQYF
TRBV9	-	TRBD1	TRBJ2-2	TGTGCCAGCAGCCCCAGACAGGGAGCCGGGGAGCTGTTTTTT	CASSPRQGAGELFF
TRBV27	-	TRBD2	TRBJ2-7	TGTGCCAGCAAAGGACTAGCGGGGGCCATCTCCTACGAGCAGTACTTC	CASKGLAGAISYEQYF
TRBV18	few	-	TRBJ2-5	TGTGCCAGCTCACGCTCGGGGTTCCAAGAGACCCAGTACTTC	CASSRSGFQETQYF
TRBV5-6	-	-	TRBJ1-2	TGTGCCAGCAGCGGGAGAGGGGACTACACTAACTATGGCTACACCTTC	CASSGRGDYTNYGYTF
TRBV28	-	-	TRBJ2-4	TGTGCCAGCAGTTTACTTTTGAACATTCAGTACTTC	CASSLLLNIQYF
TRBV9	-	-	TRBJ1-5	TGTGCCAGCAGCGTAGGAGGGATTGACAATCAGCCCCAGCATTTT	CASSVGGIDNQPQHF
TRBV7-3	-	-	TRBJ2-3	TGTGCCAGCAGCTTAACGTTGCAGACATCAAGTGGGGCTACAGATACGCAGTATTTT	CASSLTLQTSSGATDTQYF
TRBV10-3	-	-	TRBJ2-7	TGTGCCACCTCGACAGCGATCCACGAGCAGTACTTC	CATSTAIHEQYF
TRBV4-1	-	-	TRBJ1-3	TGCGCCAGCAGCCAAGGACACTCTGGAAACACCATATATTTT	CASSQGHSGNTIYF
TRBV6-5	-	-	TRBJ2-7	TGTGCCAGCAGTTACGATCGGCAGGGGAACTACGAGCAGTACTTC	CASSYDRQGNYEQYF
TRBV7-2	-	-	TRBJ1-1	TGTGCCAGCAGCTTAGTAAGCGGGGGGAACACTGAAGCTTTCTTT	CASSLVSGGNTEAFF
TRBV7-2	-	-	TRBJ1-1	TGTGCCAGCAGCTTACAGGGGTCGGTGAACACTGAAGCTTTCTTT	CASSLQGSVNTEAFF
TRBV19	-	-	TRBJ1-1	TGTGCCAGCAGGGGTGTCGAAAGGAACACTGAAGCTTTCTTT	CASRGVERNTEAFF
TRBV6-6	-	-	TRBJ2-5	TGTGCCAGCAGTTACTCGAGACTGAACCAAGAGACCCAGTACTTC	CASSYSRLNQETQYF
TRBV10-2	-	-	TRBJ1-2	TGCGCCAGCAGTGTTTGGCAGACTAACTATGGCTACACCTTC	CASSVWQTNYGYTF
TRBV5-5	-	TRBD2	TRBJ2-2	TGTGCCAGCAGCTTGGCACTAGCGGGCGCCGGGGAGCTGTTTTTT	CASSLALAGAGELFF
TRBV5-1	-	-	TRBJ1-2	TGCGCCAGCAGCTTACAGGGATATGGCTACACCTTC	CASSLQGYGYTF
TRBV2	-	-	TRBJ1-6	TGTGCCAGCAGTGAACCGCAGGGCTGGTCACCCCTCCACTTT	CASSEPQGWSPLHF
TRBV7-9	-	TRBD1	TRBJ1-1	TGTGCCAGCAGCCGGACAGGGGGCCGCGGGGACACTGAAGCTTTCTTT	CASSRTGGRGDTEAFF